The sequence of this T cell receptor beta chain was determined in a study of neurological immune-mediated disorders. Study-level findings and limits: No expanded-clone CDR3 amino acid sequence recurred across subjects, suggesting private TCR-beta repertoires.

This clonotype was picked up a small number of times. Antigen unknown. The CDR3 consists of 14 residues. The germline V gene has CDR1 MNHEY and CDR2 SVGAGI. The V end lost 0 bases, the J end lost 6 bases, and 9 bases lay between the germline ends. Unsorted libraries were prepared from 2 million PBMCs that had been stored at -80 C. By 5'RACE with 10-nucleotide random UMIs, the cDNA was made. Every sequencing run drew on 15-18 subjects and yielded over 170 million TCR-beta sequences. Each CDR3 protein is one row after TCRdb ran MiXCR on the 5' RACE reads. The table has under 85,000 distinct CDR3 sequences, approximately 14% seen once.

This TCR was recovered from a woman aged 45-65 years in good health. Material for sequencing was PBMCs. V is TRBV6-5 and J is TRBJ2-1; D not resolved. This chain's CDR3 is CASSYSMWVNEQFF. For the CDR3, the DNA is TGTGCCAGCAGTTACTCGATGTGGGTCAATGAGCAGTTCTTC.